The present T cell receptor (beta chain) was sequenced within a study of cytomegalovirus exposure and HLA in healthy donors. Overall study findings and caveats: Later analysis identified a missense DCLRE1C variant that was linked to TCR beta V- and J-gene trimming.

Use of 60 Vbeta and 13 Jbeta primers characterized the PCR. Sequencing used immunoSEQ multiplex PCR; TCRdb keeps in-frame clones, though not all of them. The repertoire includes about 160,000 clones, approximately 80% of them detected once, and about 9.7% sits in the top ten. As regards this clone: The antigen remains unidentified.

Sequencing used PBMCs. This sequence originates from a man between 18 and 29 years old in good health and CMV-seropositive.

CDR3 region: CASSIEGRSYGYTF. The CDR3, as DNA: TGTGCCAGTAGTATAGAGGGGAGAAGCTATGGCTACACCTTC. V and J are TRBV19 and TRBJ1-2; D is unclear. V was shortened by 0 bases and J by 4 bases, with 9 bases between the two germline ends. Germline V gene data show CDR1 as LNHDA and CDR2 as SQIVND (reference sequence). The CDR3 loop spans 14 amino acids.